The rows below give T cell receptor beta chains drawn from one sample of a study of metastatic and nonmetastatic thyroid tumors. With MiXCR, TCRdb reprocessed the PCR reads. The repertoire holds around 52,000 clones, with roughly 30% as singletons. Sequencing input: blood. Receptors originate from a female donor with papillary thyroid cancer or a benign thyroid nodule (not recorded which). Some clones in this sample may be carry-over from other donors' samples. CDR3s include the opening cysteine and the closing phenylalanine or tryptophan. The order of the fields is V gene, CDR3 length, D gene, clone size, J gene, CDR3 DNA, CDR3 protein. The D gene is left open where the match is weak. Clone size is given for some rows only: seen once, a few or many times, or a class if the clone is expanded.

V: TRBV28
length: 13
D: .
size: few
J: TRBJ2-3
DNA: TGTGCCAGCAGTCCCAATGGCGTAGATACGCAGTATTTT
CDR3: CASSPNGVDTQYF

V: TRBV6-1
length: 16
D: TRBD1
size: few
J: TRBJ2-7
DNA: TGTGCCAGCAGTGAAAGGAACAGGGGGCCGCCTTACGAGCAGTACTTC
CDR3: CASSERNRGPPYEQYF

V: TRBV29-1
length: 13
D: .
size: .
J: TRBJ1-5
DNA: TGCAGCGTTGGAGAAACAATCAATCAGCCCCAGCATTTT
CDR3: CSVGETINQPQHF

V: TRBV6-1
length: 14
D: TRBD2
size: .
J: TRBJ2-3
DNA: TGTGCCAGCAGTAGCGGGAGGCCCATAGATACGCAGTATTTT
CDR3: CASSSGRPIDTQYF

V: TRBV7-9
length: 15
D: .
size: .
J: TRBJ2-2
DNA: TGTGCCAGCAGCTTTACAAGGGACGGAACCGGGGAGCTGTTTTTT
CDR3: CASSFTRDGTGELFF

V: TRBV12-5
length: 13
D: .
size: few
J: TRBJ1-1
DNA: TGTGCTAGTGCCCTACAGGTTTTCACTGAAGCTTTCTTT
CDR3: CASALQVFTEAFF

V: TRBV7-9
length: 13
D: TRBD1
size: .
J: TRBJ2-7
DNA: TGTGCCAGCAGCGGACAGGGGGTCTCCGAGCAGTACTTC
CDR3: CASSGQGVSEQYF

V: TRBV9
length: 13
D: .
size: few
J: TRBJ2-5
DNA: TGTGCCAGCAGCGCGGGGGAGGTGGAGACCCAGTACTTC
CDR3: CASSAGEVETQYF

V: TRBV28
length: 18
D: TRBD1
size: many
J: TRBJ1-2
DNA: TGTGCCAGCAGACCCGACAGGGTTCTCTCCCCCTTTGACTATGGCTACACCTTC
CDR3: CASRPDRVLSPFDYGYTF

V: TRBV10-3
length: 14
D: .
size: .
J: TRBJ1-1
DNA: TGTGCCATCAGGCCTGGGGCGCTAAACACTGAAGCTTTCTTT
CDR3: CAIRPGALNTEAFF

V: TRBV7-3
length: 14
D: TRBD1
size: .
J: TRBJ1-6
DNA: TGTGCCAGCAGCTTACAGGGGGCGGGCTCACCCCTCCACTTT
CDR3: CASSLQGAGSPLHF

V: TRBV6-1
length: 12
D: .
size: .
J: TRBJ2-7
DNA: TGTGCCAGCAGGGTGTCTCCCTACGAGCAGTACTTC
CDR3: CASRVSPYEQYF

V: TRBV2
length: 13
D: TRBD2
size: many
J: TRBJ2-5
DNA: TGTGCCAGCAAAAAGGGAGGGGAAGAGACCCAGTACTTC
CDR3: CASKKGGEETQYF

V: TRBV5-6
length: 14
D: .
size: many
J: TRBJ2-7
DNA: TGTGCCAGCTCTCTTCAGGACAACTCCTACGAGCAGTACTTC
CDR3: CASSLQDNSYEQYF

V: TRBV6-1
length: 13
D: .
size: .
J: TRBJ2-6
DNA: TGTGCCAGCAGTGGGGTTGGGGCCAACGTCCTGACTTTC
CDR3: CASSGVGANVLTF

V: TRBV6-1
length: 12
D: .
size: many
J: TRBJ2-1
DNA: TGTGCCAGCCCCGTAGGGTTGGATGAGCAGTTCTTC
CDR3: CASPVGLDEQFF

V: TRBV2
length: 14
D: .
size: few
J: TRBJ2-7
DNA: TGTGCCAGCAGTGAATTGGGGGAATCCTACGAGCAGTACTTC
CDR3: CASSELGESYEQYF

V: TRBV7-9
length: 12
D: .
size: few
J: TRBJ2-1
DNA: TGTGCCAGCAGCCCAGCGAGTAATGAGCAGTTCTTC
CDR3: CASSPASNEQFF

V: TRBV9
length: 16
D: .
size: .
J: TRBJ2-6
DNA: TGTGCCAGCAGCAGGGATCTTTTCTCTGGGGCCAACGTCCTGACTTTC
CDR3: CASSRDLFSGANVLTF

V: TRBV5-1
length: 13
D: .
size: .
J: TRBJ2-2
DNA: TGCGCCAGCAGCTCCACAGACACCGGGGAGCTGTTTTTT
CDR3: CASSSTDTGELFF

V: TRBV15
length: 15
D: .
size: .
J: TRBJ1-1
DNA: TGTGCCACCAGCAGTGACGCCGGAGCCAACACTGAAGCTTTCTTT
CDR3: CATSSDAGANTEAFF

V: TRBV28
length: 13
D: .
size: .
J: TRBJ2-5
DNA: TGTGCCAGCACGTCAGCATTTTCAGAGACCCAGTACTTC
CDR3: CASTSAFSETQYF

V: TRBV12-3/TRBV12-4
length: 15
D: TRBD1
size: .
J: TRBJ2-2
DNA: TGTGCCAGCAGTAGTGGACAGGGGCGAACCGGGGAGCTGTTTTTT
CDR3: CASSSGQGRTGELFF

V: TRBV6-2/TRBV6-3
length: 14
D: .
size: few
J: TRBJ2-7
DNA: TGTGCCAGCAGTTACGCGTTATCCTCCTACGAGCAGTACTTC
CDR3: CASSYALSSYEQYF